The 29 T cell receptor beta chains below all came from one sample that was sequenced in a study of T cell clonality in common variable immunodeficiency. Study-level findings and limits: In common variable immunodeficiency, TCR beta chains reportedly carried fewer deletions and N-nucleotide insertions.

These receptors' antigens are unknown. The repertoire was sequenced with immunoSEQ multiplex PCR; TCRdb's copy has only in-frame clones and lacks some. In total the sample includes about 30,000 clones, none of them seen once. Sample: peripheral blood mononuclear cells. The receptors were sampled from a human donor with common variable immunodeficiency.

This clone came up a few times. The CDR3 extends 3 residues past the end of the read, so its final part is completed from the germline J gene. The V gene is TRBV7-3, the J gene TRBJ1-2, with no clear D. Germline assignment: CDR1 SGHTA and CDR2 FQGTGA. The CDR3 loop spans 14 amino acids. V shed 0 bases and J shed 2 bases, with 7 bases lying between them. Partial CDR3 DNA: TGTGCCAGCAGCTTAACGGGCAGCAACTATGGC. As protein: CASSLTGSNYG. The whole CDR3 protein is CASSLTGSNYGYTF.

This clone was found a few times. The read gets to within 3 residues of the CDR3 end, and the germline J gene fills in the rest. The chain links TRBV30 to TRBJ1-1; TRBD1 aligns across 7 bases. The CDR3 runs 15 residues. Germline trimming cut 2 bases from V and 2 bases from J; bases unmatched to any gene: 8. Per the germline V gene, CDR1 is GTSNPN and CDR2 is SVGIG (reference sequence). CDR3 DNA (partial): TGTGCCTGGAGTCCTACAAGGGGGCTCAACACTGAA. The encoded protein is CAWSPTRGLNTE. The complete CDR3 reads CAWSPTRGLNTEAFF.

About this clone itself: Read sequence stops 3 residues before the CDR3 end, and the germline J gene provides the missing end. The J gene is TRBJ2-7, the V gene TRBV6-2 or TRBV6-3, with 8 bases lining up with TRBD1. Losses at the gene ends were 6 bases for V and 2 bases for J; bases not matched to a gene: 12. The germline CDR1 and CDR2 sequences are MNHEY and SVGEGT. The CDR3 is 16 amino acids. CDR3 sequence reads: CASSSPSRQGTYEQYF. Partial CDR3 DNA: TGTGCCAGCAGCTCACCCTCCCGACAGGGGACCTACGAG.

This clone was observed a handful of times. The observed sequence ends 3 residues before the CDR3 terminus, with the missing tail filled in from the germline J gene. V is TRBV14 and J is TRBJ2-7; the D gene is possibly TRBD1 (6 bases). CDR3 length equals 18 residues. From germline, CDR1 is SGHDN and CDR2 FVKESK. V dropped 0 bases and J dropped 6 bases, with 24 bases sitting between them. The covered CDR3 bases are TGTGCCAGCAGCCAAGAAAGACGTAAGACAGGAGGTCTCTCCGAG. Translation gives CASSQERRKTGGLSE. From start to end, the CDR3 is CASSQERRKTGGLSEQYF.

Details on this clone: The sequence runs out 3 residues before the end of the CDR3; the remainder is reconstructed from the germline J gene. The rearrangement uses TRBV11-3 and TRBJ1-1; tentative D call: TRBD1 (6 bases). Trimming removed 5 bases from V and 5 bases from J, with 9 bases in between. The CDR3 extends over 12 amino acids. From germline, CDR1 is SGHNT and CDR2 YENEEA. The sequenced CDR3 bases are TGTGCCAGCAGCGAAGGACAGACTGAA. This translates into CASSEGQTE. The whole CDR3 sequence reads CASSEGQTEAFF.

Ten or more counts support this clone. The CDR3 extends 3 residues past the end of the read, so its final part is completed from the germline J gene. The V gene is TRBV12-3 or TRBV12-4, the J gene TRBJ2-7; D possibly corresponds to TRBD2 (6 bases). V was trimmed by 3 bases and J by 2 bases, leaving 11 bases between them. The CDR3 has 14 amino acids. The DNA read from the CDR3 is TGTGCCAGCAGTTTCGGGACTGGTACCTACGAG. Its translation: CASSFGTGTYE. In full, the CDR3 reads CASSFGTGTYEQYF.

The sample holds many counts of this clone. Coverage ceases 3 residues before the CDR3 finishes, and the germline J gene fills in the end. The rearrangement links TRBV19 to TRBJ2-1; 9 nucleotides line up with TRBD2. V trimming: 5 bases; J trimming: 9 bases; junction bases outside the gene matches: 14. CDR1 and CDR2 from the germline V gene are LNHDA and SQIVND (reference sequence). This CDR3 contains 16 residues. The CDR3 spells CASSPTIGGGAGEQFF. Partial CDR3 DNA: TGTGCCAGTAGTCCAACAATAGGCGGGGGGGCCGGTGAG.

In this sample, this clone turned up a few times. The read ends 3 residues early relative to the CDR3; the germline J gene fills the gap. The chain employs TRBV5-1 and TRBJ2-7; 13 positions match TRBD2. Per the germline V gene, CDR1 is SGHRS and CDR2 is YFSETQ. The CDR3 length is 16 residues. The V segment lost 2 bases and the J segment 5 bases; nucleotides outside the gene matches: 7. The covered CDR3 bases are TGCGCCAGCAGCTTAGCGACGGGACTAGCGGGGAACGAG. Protein sequence: CASSLATGLAGNE. The whole CDR3 protein is CASSLATGLAGNEQYF.

This clone was seen more than once but under ten times. Read data end 3 residues before the CDR3 end; the end is taken from the germline J gene. The chain recombines TRBV7-2 with TRBJ1-2, with D perhaps matching TRBD1 (6 bases). The V end was cut by 5 bases, the J end by 4 bases, with 17 bases between. Germline-derived CDR1 and CDR2 are SGHTA and FQGNSA. The CDR3 consists of 15 residues. Partial CDR3 DNA: TGTGCCAGCAGCCGTGGCGGGGGCTTTGTCTATGGC. The encoded protein is CASSRGGGFVYG. The CDR3 reads in full as CASSRGGGFVYGYTF.

In its sample, this clone was seen many times. The read is 3 residues too short to cover the CDR3 end, so that end is filled in from the germline J gene. The chain joins TRBV5-1 to TRBJ2-7, with D perhaps TRBD2 (6 bases). The ends were cut back, 0 bases at V and 0 bases at J, with 10 bases in the middle. The CDR3 loop spans 15 amino acids. In germline, CDR1 is SGHRS, CDR2 YFSETQ. The covered CDR3 bases are TGCGCCAGCAGCTTGGCGGGGGACGGCTCCTACGAG. It is translated as CASSLAGDGSYE. The entire CDR3 reads CASSLAGDGSYEQYF. The complete variable domain, with remaining parts taken from reference TRBV5-1 and TRBJ2-7, reads KAGVTQTPRYLIKTRGQQVTLSCSPISGHRSVSWYQQTPGQGLQFLFEYFSETQRNKGNFPGRFSGRQFSNSRSEMNVSTLELGDSALYLCASSLAGDGSYEQYFGPGTRLTVT.

This clone appeared a few times. With the read ending 3 residues before the CDR3 end, the germline J gene is used to fill in that end. The rearrangement joins TRBV30 to TRBJ2-2; D perhaps matches TRBD2 (7 bases). V lost 3 bases to trimming and J lost 1 base, with 24 bases between them. Germline loops: CDR1 GTSNPN, CDR2 SVGIG (reference sequence). This CDR3 has 19 amino acids. The CDR3 DNA, read in part, is TGTGCCTGGAGGGAATCTGGGAGGGGGGGAGGCGTGAACACCGGGGAG. Amino acids: CAWRESGRGGGVNTGE. The CDR3 in its entirety is CAWRESGRGGGVNTGELFF.

Of note for this clone: The read falls 3 residues short of the CDR3 end, and the missing part is taken from the germline J gene. The chain links TRBV19 to TRBJ1-1; D is undetermined. This CDR3 is 9 amino acids long. In germline, CDR1 is LNHDA, CDR2 SQIVND (reference sequence). CDR3 protein: CASGSQAFF. The DNA read from the CDR3 is TGTGCCAGTGGCTCTCAA. Full variable domain (remainder filled in from reference TRBV19 and TRBJ1-1): DGGITQSPKYLFRKEGQNVTLSCEQNLNHDAMYWYRQDPGQGLRLIYYSQIVNDFQKGDIAEGYSVSREKKESFPLTVTSAQKNPTAFYLCASGSQAFFGQGTRLTVV.

In this sample, this clone turned up many times. The read terminates 3 residues ahead of where the CDR3 ends, so the germline J gene completes it. The chain links TRBV5-1 to TRBJ2-5; TRBD2 aligns across 9 bases. The ends lost 2 bases at V and 4 bases at J; junction bases unmatched: 3. Germline CDR1 is SGHRS and CDR2 is YFSETQ. The CDR3 is 14 amino acids. The covered CDR3 bases are TGCGCCAGCAGCTTAGCGGGGGGAGTAGAGACC. Protein product: CASSLAGGVET. The entire CDR3 protein is CASSLAGGVETQYF.

With respect to this clone: The read stops 3 residues short of the end of the CDR3; the missing end is completed from the germline J gene. V usage is TRBV7-3 and J usage is TRBJ2-1; 7 bases are shared with TRBD1. The trim removed 3 bases at V and 3 bases at J, leaving 2 bases unmatched. The CDR3 loop spans 14 amino acids. From germline, CDR1 is SGHTA and CDR2 FQGTGA. The CDR3 DNA, read in part, is TGTGCCAGCAGCTTGGACAGGAGCTACAATGAG. This encodes CASSLDRSYNE. The CDR3 reads in full as CASSLDRSYNEQFF.

In this sample, this clone turned up many times. The read ends 3 residues before the CDR3 terminus; that terminus is restored from the germline J gene. J is TRBJ2-5 and V is TRBV29-1, with 10 bases aligning to TRBD1. With V trimmed by 5 bases and J by 5 bases, 2 bases remained unmatched. Germline V gene data show CDR1 as SQVTM and CDR2 as ANQGSEA. CDR3 size: 12 residues. CDR3 DNA, as far as it was read: TGCAGCGTTTCGGGACAGGGGGAGACC. It is translated as CSVSGQGET. The entire CDR3 is CSVSGQGETQYF. Variable domain in full (rest from reference TRBV29-1 and TRBJ2-5): SAVISQKPSRDICQRGTSLTIQCQVDSQVTMMFWYRQQPGQSLTLIATANQGSEATYESGFVIDKFPISRPNLTFSTLTVSNMSPEDSSIYLCSVSGQGETQYFGPGTRLLVL.

This clone turned up a few times. Read sequence stops 3 residues before the CDR3 end, and the germline J gene provides the missing end. The chain has TRBV30 and TRBJ1-2; tentatively, D is TRBD1 (5 bases). The V and J ends lost 0 bases and 4 bases respectively, with 18 bases between them. CDR1 GTSNPN and CDR2 SVGIG come from the germline V gene (reference sequence). This CDR3 has 16 amino acids. Partial CDR3 DNA: TGTGCCTGGAGTGTAATTCCTCCGGCGGGGGGCTATGGC. Its translation: CAWSVIPPAGGYG. The full CDR3 protein is CAWSVIPPAGGYGYTF.

This clone was counted at least ten times. The part of the CDR3 DNA that was read is TGTGCCTGGAGTTCCGGGACTCCCCAAGAGACC. Amino acids: CAWSSGTPQET. The entire CDR3 reads CAWSSGTPQETQYF. This sequence joins TRBV30 and TRBJ2-5; the D gene is possibly TRBD2 (6 bases). The sequence runs out 3 residues before the end of the CDR3; the remainder is reconstructed from the germline J gene. Between the trimmed V and J ends, which lost 2 bases and 1 base, there was a span of 11 bases. The germline V gene encodes CDR1 GTSNPN and CDR2 SVGIG (reference sequence). The CDR3 runs 14 residues.

Note on this clone: The read stops 3 residues short of the end of the CDR3; the missing end is completed from the germline J gene. The V call is TRBV19, the J call TRBJ2-5; a weak D match, TRBD2 (5 bases). The CDR3 spans 21 residues. Trimming left V 5 bases short and J 5 bases short, with 36 bases between. Germline V gene lookup returns CDR1 LNHDA and CDR2 SQIVND (reference sequence). The sequenced CDR3 bases are TGTGCCAGTAGTCCCCCCGGGCGGACTTCCAAGCGTGAGGGTGTCGTCGAGACC. This sequence encodes CASSPPGRTSKREGVVET. The whole CDR3 is CASSPPGRTSKREGVVETQYF.

In this sample, this clone turned up a few times. The read falls 3 residues short of the CDR3 end, and the missing part is taken from the germline J gene. The V and J genes are TRBV11-3 and TRBJ2-5; TRBD1 agrees at 8 bases. Germline CDR1 is SGHNT and CDR2 is YENEEA. Germline trimming cut 5 bases from V and 2 bases from J; bases unmatched to any gene: 7. The length of the CDR3 is 15 residues. CDR3 sequence reads: CASSTHRGKQETQYF. The CDR3 bases that were read are TGTGCCAGCAGCACCCACAGGGGGAAACAAGAGACC.

Regarding this clone: The missing CDR3 end, 3 residues past where the read stops, is filled in from the germline J gene. This chain links TRBV2 with TRBJ1-1, with 7 bases aligning to TRBD1. The germline V gene encodes CDR1 SNHLY and CDR2 FYNNEI. This CDR3 spans 13 amino acids. V lost 6 bases, J lost 5 bases, and 6 bases stayed unmatched. The chain's CDR3 is CASSGQGVTEAFF. The part of the CDR3 DNA that was read is TGTGCCAGCAGCGGTCAGGGGGTGACTGAA. The full variable domain, in which reference TRBV2 and TRBJ1-1 provide the parts outside the CDR3, is EPEVTQTPSHQVTQMGQEVILRCVPISNHLYFYWYRQILGQKVEFLVSFYNNEISEKSEIFDDQFSVERPDGSNFTLKIRSTKLEDSAMYFCASSGQGVTEAFFGQGTRLTVV.

CDR3 amino acids: CASSQELSGYEQYF. CDR3 DNA, as far as it was read: TGTGCCAGCAGCCAAGAGCTGAGCGGCTACGAG. The chain employs TRBV16 and TRBJ2-7; possibly TRBD2 for D (5 bases). The read ends 3 residues shy of where the CDR3 ends; the end is completed using the germline J gene. This CDR3 contains 14 residues. V was clipped by 2 bases and J by 3 bases, with 11 bases between them. The germline V gene has CDR1 KGHSY and CDR2 FQNENV. The whole variable domain, filled in from reference TRBV16 and TRBJ2-7, reads GEEVAQTPKHLVRGEGQKAKLYCAPIKGHSYVFWYQQVLKNEFKFLISFQNENVFDETGMPKERFSAKCLPNSPCSLEIQATKLEDSAVYFCASSQELSGYEQYFGPGTRLTVT.

This clone was counted many times. Here the CDR3 reads CAWGESWGRILNTEAFF. The covered CDR3 bases are TGTGCCTGGGGCGAGTCATGGGGGCGCATCCTGAACACTGAA. This chain joins TRBV30 and TRBJ1-1; the D gene is possibly TRBD1 (6 bases). The read comes to an end 3 residues before the CDR3 does, leaving the germline J gene to fill in the end. This CDR3 comprises 17 residues. V shed 5 bases and J shed 0 bases, with 22 bases lying between them. Germline V gives CDR1 GTSNPN, CDR2 SVGIG (reference sequence).

This clone was counted at least ten times. The read falls 3 residues short of the CDR3 end, and the missing part is taken from the germline J gene. This sequence joins TRBV29-1 and TRBJ2-3; D gene uncertain. V shed 2 bases and J shed 6 bases, with 12 bases lying between them. The CDR3 length is 13 residues. In germline, CDR1 is SQVTM, CDR2 ANQGSEA. The CDR3 DNA, read in part, is TGCAGCGTTGAAAGGGTCGGCGCCGATACG. Protein sequence: CSVERVGADT. The whole CDR3 reads CSVERVGADTQYF.

Only a few counts were recorded for this clone. The read stops 3 residues short of the end of the CDR3; the missing end is completed from the germline J gene. V gene TRBV6-1 combines with J gene TRBJ1-2, with D hard to call. Germline CDR1 MNHNS, CDR2 SASEGT. This CDR3 comprises 14 residues. Trimming took off 2 bases at V and 6 bases at J, with 13 bases between the two ends. This chain's CDR3 is CASSETISHDGYTF. The sequenced part of the CDR3 DNA is TGTGCCAGCAGTGAAACCATCTCACACGATGGC.

This clone showed up many times. CDR3 protein: CSTGGLLDEQYF. The CDR3 bases that were read are TGCAGCACGGGGGGCCTTCTGGACGAG. The J gene is TRBJ2-7, the V gene TRBV29-1, with D possibly being TRBD2 (7 bases). The read ends 3 residues before the CDR3 terminus; that terminus is restored from the germline J gene. The V gene's germline CDR1 is SQVTM and CDR2 ANQGSEA. V lost 8 bases, J lost 5 bases, and 16 bases lay in between. The CDR3 extends over 12 amino acids.

This clone occurred many times. The read terminates 3 residues before the CDR3 end, so the remaining end is supplied by the germline J gene. The chain couples TRBV6-2 or TRBV6-3 to TRBJ1-1; no reliable D call. CDR1 and CDR2 (germline): MNHEY, SVGEGT. The CDR3 has 13 residues. V was cut by 6 bases and J by 0 bases, with 8 bases left in between. Incomplete CDR3 DNA: TGTGCCAGCAGGAAACAGATGAACACTGAA. Protein sequence: CASRKQMNTE. The full-length CDR3 reads as CASRKQMNTEAFF.

This clone showed up many times. CDR3 sequence reads: CASSLAPGIKEKLFF. CDR3 DNA, as far as it was read: TGCGCCAGCAGCTTGGCCCCAGGAATAAAGGAAAAA. The chain is built from TRBV5-1 and TRBJ1-4; no clear D gene. The read is 3 residues too short to cover the CDR3 end, so that end is filled in from the germline J gene. Per germline, CDR1 SGHRS and CDR2 YFSETQ. The CDR3 has 15 residues. Trimming removed 0 bases from V and 8 bases from J, with 14 bases in between. Drawing the rest from reference TRBV5-1 and TRBJ1-4, the complete variable domain is KAGVTQTPRYLIKTRGQQVTLSCSPISGHRSVSWYQQTPGQGLQFLFEYFSETQRNKGNFPGRFSGRQFSNSRSEMNVSTLELGDSALYLCASSLAPGIKEKLFFGSGTQLSVL.

This clone was counted a few times. The read stops 3 residues short of the end of the CDR3; the missing end is completed from the germline J gene. J is TRBJ1-3 and V is TRBV30; a possible D gene is TRBD1 (5 bases). This CDR3 is 14 amino acids long. V lost 8 bases and J lost 0, with 14 bases in between. CDR1 is GTSNPN, CDR2 SVGIG, per germline (reference sequence). CDR3 bases read: TGTGCCGGCGGACACAAGAGCTCTGGAAACACC. Translating gives CAGGHKSSGNT. The complete CDR3 reads CAGGHKSSGNTIYF. Full variable domain (rest looked up from reference TRBV30 and TRBJ1-3): SQTIHQWPATLVQPVGSPLSLECTVEGTSNPNLYWYRQAAGRGLQLLFYSVGIGQISSEVPQNLSASRPQDRQFILSSKKLLLSDSGFYLCAGGHKSSGNTIYFGEGSWLTVV.

About this clone: The CDR3 end lies 3 residues beyond the end of the read and is filled in from the germline J gene. The chain carries TRBV18 and TRBJ2-7; maybe TRBD1 (6 bases). The CDR3 length is 14 residues. The V end lost 3 bases, the J end lost 2 bases, and 11 bases lay between the germline ends. Germline values: CDR1 KGHSH, CDR2 LQKENI. CDR3 bases read: TGTGCCAGCTCACCCGAACAGGGAGCCTACGAG. It is translated as CASSPEQGAYE. The complete CDR3 reads CASSPEQGAYEQYF.